These T cell receptor beta chains were read from a single sample in a study of T cell therapy after organ transplantation. Their antigen targets remain unknown. Using immunoSEQ multiplex PCR, the repertoire was profiled, and TCRdb retains in-frame clones only, with some absent. The table includes 20,000 or so clones, 65% to 85% detected once. This material consisted of CD8+ T cells from blood, taken after autologous CMV-specific T cell therapy. These TCRs come from a human patient who had received a solid organ transplant and had CMV disease. Some of these T cells may belong to the graft donor. Both conserved end residues are part of each CDR3. D genes are given only for firm matches. Rows may omit the clone size; those that give it use once, few, many or a size class.

d_call	v_call	clone_size	j_call	cdr3_aa	cdr3_nt
.	TRBV6-5	.	TRBJ1-4	CASSSRPGGGKLFF	TGTGCCAGCAGTTCGCGACCCGGTGGGGGAAAACTGTTTTTT
.	TRBV27	.	TRBJ2-7	CASSFLQSYEQYF	TGTGCCAGCAGTTTTTTGCAATCCTACGAGCAGTACTTC
TRBD1	TRBV19	.	TRBJ1-1	CASSIEDRGGAEAFF	TGTGCCAGTAGTATAGAAGACAGGGGGGGAGCTGAAGCTTTCTTT
TRBD1	TRBV4-1	.	TRBJ1-1	CASSQDNPYRGNTEAFF	TGCGCCAGCAGCCAAGATAACCCCTACAGGGGAAACACTGAAGCTTTCTTT
TRBD2	TRBV19	.	TRBJ2-7	CASSIEHRGGLNEQYF	TGTGCCAGTAGTATAGAACACCGCGGGGGATTGAACGAGCAGTACTTC
TRBD1	TRBV7-9	.	TRBJ1-1	CASSLLGQGRMNTEAFF	TGTGCCAGCAGCTTACTCGGACAGGGACGCATGAACACTGAAGCTTTCTTT
.	TRBV5-4	.	TRBJ2-3	CASSSGDTQYF	TGTGCCAGCAGCTCGGGAGATACGCAGTATTTT
TRBD1	TRBV27	.	TRBJ2-3	CASSTGTGGAGLDTQYF	TGTGCCAGCAGTACCGGGACAGGGGGCGCCGGATTGGATACGCAGTATTTT
.	TRBV5-1	.	TRBJ2-3	CASSLATTGYTSTDTQYF	TGCGCCAGCAGCTTGGCCACGACAGGATACACTAGCACAGATACGCAGTATTTT
TRBD1	TRBV19	medium-sized	TRBJ1-5	CASSIGYRGNQPQHF	TGTGCCAGTAGTATAGGTTACAGGGGTAATCAGCCCCAGCATTTT
TRBD2	TRBV4-2	.	TRBJ2-1	CASSSSRGGGPHREQFF	TGTGCCAGCAGCTCCAGTAGGGGCGGGGGGCCACATCGCGAGCAGTTCTTC
TRBD1	TRBV6-5	.	TRBJ1-2	CASSYGTGFNYGYTF	TGTGCCAGCAGTTACGGGACAGGGTTTAACTATGGCTACACCTTC
TRBD2	TRBV9	.	TRBJ2-3	CASSVATSGKTDTQYF	TGTGCCAGCAGCGTAGCGACTAGCGGGAAAACAGATACGCAGTATTTT
.	TRBV2	.	TRBJ1-2	CASSERAGMGYGYTF	TGTGCCAGCAGTGAAAGGGCAGGGATGGGCTATGGCTACACCTTC
TRBD2	TRBV19	.	TRBJ2-1	CASSGGTSGYYNEQFF	TGTGCCAGTAGTGGAGGGACTAGCGGGTACTACAATGAGCAGTTCTTC
.	TRBV14	few	TRBJ2-7	CASSPWAGDNEQYF	TGTGCCAGCAGCCCCTGGGCAGGGGATAACGAGCAGTACTTC
.	TRBV7-8	.	TRBJ1-5	CASSQLTAGTYQPQHF	TGTGCCAGCAGCCAACTGACAGCGGGGACCTATCAGCCCCAGCATTTT
.	TRBV29-1	few	TRBJ1-1	CSVEDRRQILMNTEAFF	TGCAGCGTTGAAGACCGGCGACAGATACTCATGAACACTGAAGCTTTCTTT
.	TRBV5-8	few	TRBJ1-5	CASSLQGYSNQPQHF	TGTGCCAGCAGCTTGCAGGGCTATAGCAATCAGCCCCAGCATTTT
.	TRBV14	.	TRBJ2-2	CASSPGPWNTGELFF	TGTGCCAGCAGCCCCGGGCCGTGGAACACCGGGGAGCTGTTTTTT
.	TRBV27	once	TRBJ1-2	CASSFSTGGYGYTF	TGTGCCAGCAGTTTCAGTACAGGAGGCTATGGCTACACCTTC
.	TRBV15	.	TRBJ2-2	CATRNARNANTGELFF	TGTGCCACCAGAAATGCAAGGAACGCGAACACCGGGGAGCTGTTTTTT
.	TRBV13	.	TRBJ1-5	CASSLGPDQPQHF	TGTGCCAGCAGCTTAGGACCCGATCAGCCCCAGCATTTT
.	TRBV6-1	.	TRBJ2-7	CASQGGYEQYF	TGTGCCAGCCAGGGGGGTTACGAGCAGTACTTC
.	TRBV7-8	.	TRBJ2-3	CASSSPVPDTQYF	TGTGCCAGCAGCTCCCCCGTACCAGATACGCAGTATTTT
.	TRBV15	.	TRBJ2-1	CATSSTQGGSYNEQFF	TGTGCCACCTCCTCGACCCAGGGGGGCTCCTACAATGAGCAGTTCTTC
TRBD2	TRBV7-8	.	TRBJ2-3	CASSLGLAVFTDTQYF	TGTGCCAGCAGCTTAGGACTAGCGGTCTTCACAGATACGCAGTATTTT